The source of this TCR beta chain is a study of cytomegalovirus exposure and HLA in healthy donors. Amplification used 60 Vbeta primers and 13 Jbeta primers. Assay used: immunoSEQ multiplex PCR; TCRdb lists only in-frame clones, some missing. Seen in this sample are 130,000 or so clones; the ten most common clones hold about 1.6%. The trim removed 7 bases at V and 7 bases at J, leaving 5 bases unmatched. Germline CDR1 is MDHEN and CDR2 is SYDVKM. CDR3 length equals 13 residues. Though nominally healthy at sampling, donors likely had unrecorded immune exposures. The chain recombines TRBV28 with TRBJ1-4; 8 bases fit TRBD1. What was sequenced was PBMCs. This sequence originates from a woman between 40 and 50 years old in good health and CMV-seronegative. The CDR3 coding sequence is TGTGCCAGCATTACAGGGGGGGGTGAAAAACTGTTTTTT. Translation gives CASITGGGEKLFF.